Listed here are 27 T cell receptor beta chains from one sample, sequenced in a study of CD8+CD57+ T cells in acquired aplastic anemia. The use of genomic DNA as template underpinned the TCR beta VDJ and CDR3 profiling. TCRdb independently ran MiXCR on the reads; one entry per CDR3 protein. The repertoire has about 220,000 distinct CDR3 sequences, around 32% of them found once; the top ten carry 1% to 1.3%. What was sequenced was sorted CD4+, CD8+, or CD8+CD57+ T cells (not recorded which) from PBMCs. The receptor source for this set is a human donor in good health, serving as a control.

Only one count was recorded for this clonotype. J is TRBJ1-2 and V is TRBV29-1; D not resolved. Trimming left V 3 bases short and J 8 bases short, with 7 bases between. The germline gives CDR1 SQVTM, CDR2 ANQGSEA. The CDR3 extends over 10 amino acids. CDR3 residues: CSVDRSGYTF. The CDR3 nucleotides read TGCAGCGTTGACCGAAGCGGCTACACCTTC.

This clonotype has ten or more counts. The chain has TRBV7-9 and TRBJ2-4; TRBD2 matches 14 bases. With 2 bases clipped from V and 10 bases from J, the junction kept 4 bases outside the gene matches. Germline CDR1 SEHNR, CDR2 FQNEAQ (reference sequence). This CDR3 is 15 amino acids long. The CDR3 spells CASSLPGLAGEIQYF. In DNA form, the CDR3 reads TGTGCCAGCAGCTTACCGGGACTAGCGGGAGAGATTCAGTACTTC.

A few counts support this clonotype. The CDR3 nucleotides are TGTGCCAGCAGGATGACAGGGTCCAATGAGCAGTTCTTC. This sequence encodes CASRMTGSNEQFF. The chain has TRBV6-1 and TRBJ2-1; the match to TRBD1 covers 7 bases. CDR1 is MNHNS and CDR2 is SASEGT in the germline V gene. The V and J ends lost 6 bases and 6 bases, in that order; junction bases with no gene match: 5. CDR3 length: 13 amino acids.

The CDR3 DNA sequence: TGTGCCAGCAGCTTTCAGCGGGGGAGCACAGATACGCAGTATTTT. The encoded protein is CASSFQRGSTDTQYF. The chain couples TRBV5-5 to TRBJ2-3, with 8 nucleotides matching TRBD2. With V trimmed by 2 bases and J by 0 bases, 2 bases remained unmatched. Germline V gene lookup returns CDR1 SGHKS and CDR2 YYEKEE (reference sequence). The length of the CDR3 is 15 residues.

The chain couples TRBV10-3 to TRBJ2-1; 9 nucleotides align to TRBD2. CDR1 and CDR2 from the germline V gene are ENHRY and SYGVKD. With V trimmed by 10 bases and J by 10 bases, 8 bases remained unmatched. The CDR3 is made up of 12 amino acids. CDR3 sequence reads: CATNSGSREQFF. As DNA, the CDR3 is TGTGCCACAAATAGCGGGAGTCGGGAGCAGTTCTTC.

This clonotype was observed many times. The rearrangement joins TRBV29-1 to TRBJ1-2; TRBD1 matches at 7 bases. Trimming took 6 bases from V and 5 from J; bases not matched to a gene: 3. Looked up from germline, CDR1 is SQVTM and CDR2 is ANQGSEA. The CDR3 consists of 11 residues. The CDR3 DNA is TGCAGCGTCACACAGGGGTATGGCTACACCTTC. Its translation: CSVTQGYGYTF.

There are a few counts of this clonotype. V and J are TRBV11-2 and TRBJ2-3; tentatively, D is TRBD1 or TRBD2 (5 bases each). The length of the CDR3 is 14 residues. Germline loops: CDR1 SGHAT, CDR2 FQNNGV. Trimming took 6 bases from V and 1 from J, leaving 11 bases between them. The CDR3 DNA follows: TGTGCCAGCAGTGGGGGTCCACGCACAGATACGCAGTATTTT. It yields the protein CASSGGPRTDTQYF.

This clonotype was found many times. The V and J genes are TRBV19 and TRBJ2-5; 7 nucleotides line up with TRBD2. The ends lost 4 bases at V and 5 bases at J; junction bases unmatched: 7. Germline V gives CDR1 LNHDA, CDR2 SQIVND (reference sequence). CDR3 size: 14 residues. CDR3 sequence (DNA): TGTGCCAGTAGTAGACTAGCAATGGAGGAGACCCAGTACTTC. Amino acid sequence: CASSRLAMEETQYF.

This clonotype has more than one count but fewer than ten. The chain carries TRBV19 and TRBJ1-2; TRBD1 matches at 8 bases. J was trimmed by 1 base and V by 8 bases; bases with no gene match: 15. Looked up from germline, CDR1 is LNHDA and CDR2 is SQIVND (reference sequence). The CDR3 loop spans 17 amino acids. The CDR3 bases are TGTGCCAGTTGGGAGAGACCGGGACAGGACATTAACTATGGCTACACCTTC. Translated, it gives CASWERPGQDINYGYTF.

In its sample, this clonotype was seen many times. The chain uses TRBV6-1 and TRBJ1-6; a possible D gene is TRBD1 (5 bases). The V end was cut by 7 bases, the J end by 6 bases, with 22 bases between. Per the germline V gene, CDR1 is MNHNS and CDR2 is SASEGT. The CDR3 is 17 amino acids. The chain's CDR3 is CASTGTGGANSNSPLHF. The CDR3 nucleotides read TGTGCCAGCACCGGGACGGGGGGAGCGAACAGTAATTCACCCCTCCACTTT.

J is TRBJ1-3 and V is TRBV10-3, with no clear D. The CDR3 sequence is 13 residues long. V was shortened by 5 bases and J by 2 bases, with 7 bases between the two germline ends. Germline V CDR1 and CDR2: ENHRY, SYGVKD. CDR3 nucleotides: TGTGCCATCAGTTGGGCAGCTGGAAACACCATATATTTT. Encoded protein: CAISWAAGNTIYF.

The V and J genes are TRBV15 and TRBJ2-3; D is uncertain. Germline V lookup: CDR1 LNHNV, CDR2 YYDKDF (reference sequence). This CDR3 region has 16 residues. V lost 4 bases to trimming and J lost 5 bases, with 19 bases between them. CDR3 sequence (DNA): TGTGCCACCAGCAAGTCCGCTAGTCGTGCTCAAGATACGCAGTATTTT. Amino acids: CATSKSASRAQDTQYF.

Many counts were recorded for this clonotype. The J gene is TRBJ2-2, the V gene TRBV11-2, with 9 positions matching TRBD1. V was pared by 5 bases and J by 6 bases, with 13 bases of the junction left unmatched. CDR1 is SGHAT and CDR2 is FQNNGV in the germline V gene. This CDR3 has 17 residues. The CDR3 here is CASSHNPGQGLPGELFF. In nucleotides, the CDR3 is TGTGCCAGCAGCCACAACCCGGGACAGGGTTTGCCCGGGGAGCTGTTTTTT.

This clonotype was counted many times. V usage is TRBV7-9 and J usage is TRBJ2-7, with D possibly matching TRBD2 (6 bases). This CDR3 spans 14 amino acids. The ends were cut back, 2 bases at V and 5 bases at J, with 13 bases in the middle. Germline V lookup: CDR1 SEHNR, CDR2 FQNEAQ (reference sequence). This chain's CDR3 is CASSLRAGRHEQYF. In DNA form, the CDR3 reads TGTGCCAGCAGCTTACGAGCAGGGAGGCACGAGCAGTACTTC.

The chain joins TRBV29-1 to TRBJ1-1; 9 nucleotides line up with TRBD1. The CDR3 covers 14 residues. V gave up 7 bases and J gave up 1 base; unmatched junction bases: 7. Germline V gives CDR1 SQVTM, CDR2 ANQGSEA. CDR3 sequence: CSASQGAGNTEAFF. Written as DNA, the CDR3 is TGCAGCGCTTCACAGGGGGCCGGGAACACTGAAGCTTTCTTT. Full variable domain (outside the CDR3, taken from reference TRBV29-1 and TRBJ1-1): SAVISQKPSRDICQRGTSLTIQCQVDSQVTMMFWYRQQPGQSLTLIATANQGSEATYESGFVIDKFPISRPNLTFSTLTVSNMSPEDSSIYLCSASQGAGNTEAFFGQGTRLTVV.

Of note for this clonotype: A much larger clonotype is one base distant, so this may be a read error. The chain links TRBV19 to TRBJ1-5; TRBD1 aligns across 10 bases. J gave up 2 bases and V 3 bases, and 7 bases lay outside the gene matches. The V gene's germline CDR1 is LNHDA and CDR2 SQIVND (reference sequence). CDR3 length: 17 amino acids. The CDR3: CASSMIWDRGGNQPQHF. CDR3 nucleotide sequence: TGTGCCAGTAGTATGATATGGGACAGGGGAGGCAATCAGCCCCAGCATTTT.

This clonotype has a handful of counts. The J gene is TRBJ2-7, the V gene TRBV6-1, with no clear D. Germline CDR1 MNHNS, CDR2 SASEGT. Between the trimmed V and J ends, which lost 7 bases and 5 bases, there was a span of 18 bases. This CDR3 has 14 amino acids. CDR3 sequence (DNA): TGTGCCAGCAACTCTTGGGGAATCCGGCACGAGCAGTACTTC. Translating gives CASNSWGIRHEQYF.

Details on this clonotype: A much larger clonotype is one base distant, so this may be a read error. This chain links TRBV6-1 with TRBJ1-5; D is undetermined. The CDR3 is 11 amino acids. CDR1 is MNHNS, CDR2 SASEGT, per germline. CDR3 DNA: TGTGCCAACAGTGAAGTAAGTACCCAGCATTTT. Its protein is CANSEVSTQHF.

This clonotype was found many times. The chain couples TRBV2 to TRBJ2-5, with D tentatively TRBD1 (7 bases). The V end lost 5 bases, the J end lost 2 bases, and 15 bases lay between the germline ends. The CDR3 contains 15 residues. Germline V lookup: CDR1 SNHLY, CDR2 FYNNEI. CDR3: CASSRPSGGQETQYF. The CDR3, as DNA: TGTGCCAGCAGTAGGCCATCAGGGGGGCAAGAGACCCAGTACTTC.

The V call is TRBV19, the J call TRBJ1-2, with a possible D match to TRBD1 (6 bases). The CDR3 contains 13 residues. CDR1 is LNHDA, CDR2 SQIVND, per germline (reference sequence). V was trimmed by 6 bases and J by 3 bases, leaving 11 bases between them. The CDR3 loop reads CASRKQGDYGYTF. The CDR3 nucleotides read TGTGCCAGTAGAAAACAGGGAGACTATGGCTACACCTTC.

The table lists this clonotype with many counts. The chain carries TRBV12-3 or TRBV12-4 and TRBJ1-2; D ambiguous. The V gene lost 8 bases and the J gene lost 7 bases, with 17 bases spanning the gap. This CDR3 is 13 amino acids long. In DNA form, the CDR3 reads TGTGCCAGCGCCCTGAGAGGTTTAGGTGGCTACACCTTC. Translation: CASALRGLGGYTF.

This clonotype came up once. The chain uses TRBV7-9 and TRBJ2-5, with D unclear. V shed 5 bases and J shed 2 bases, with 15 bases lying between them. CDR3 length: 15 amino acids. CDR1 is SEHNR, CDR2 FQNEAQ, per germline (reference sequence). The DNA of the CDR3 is TGTGCCAGCAGCCCGACTGGGTTGAGGCAAGAGACCCAGTACTTC. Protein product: CASSPTGLRQETQYF.

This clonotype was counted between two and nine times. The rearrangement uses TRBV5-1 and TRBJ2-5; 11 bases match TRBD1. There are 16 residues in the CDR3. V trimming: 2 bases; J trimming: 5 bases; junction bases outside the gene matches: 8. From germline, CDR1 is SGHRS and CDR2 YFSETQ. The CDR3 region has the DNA TGCGCCAGCAGCTTTGGACAGGGGGCTCCGCGGGAGACCCAGTACTTC. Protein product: CASSFGQGAPRETQYF.

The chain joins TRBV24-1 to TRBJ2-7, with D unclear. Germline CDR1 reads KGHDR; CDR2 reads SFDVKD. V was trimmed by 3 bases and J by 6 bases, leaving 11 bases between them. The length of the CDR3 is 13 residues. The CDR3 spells CATSDIVNIEQYF. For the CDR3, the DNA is TGTGCCACCAGTGATATCGTTAATATCGAGCAGTACTTC.

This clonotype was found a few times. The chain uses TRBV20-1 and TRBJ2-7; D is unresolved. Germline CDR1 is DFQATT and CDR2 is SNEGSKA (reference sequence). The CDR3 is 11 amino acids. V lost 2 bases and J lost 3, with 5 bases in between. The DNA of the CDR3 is TGCAGTGCTAGACAGTACTACGAGCAGTACTTC. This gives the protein CSARQYYEQYF.

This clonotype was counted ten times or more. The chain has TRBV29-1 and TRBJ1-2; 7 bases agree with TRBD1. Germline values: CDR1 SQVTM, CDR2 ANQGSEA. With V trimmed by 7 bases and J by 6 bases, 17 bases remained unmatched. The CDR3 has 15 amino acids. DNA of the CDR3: TGCAGCGCTGGACAAGGGGGCTTCGGTTCGAATGGCTACACCTTC. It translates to CSAGQGGFGSNGYTF.

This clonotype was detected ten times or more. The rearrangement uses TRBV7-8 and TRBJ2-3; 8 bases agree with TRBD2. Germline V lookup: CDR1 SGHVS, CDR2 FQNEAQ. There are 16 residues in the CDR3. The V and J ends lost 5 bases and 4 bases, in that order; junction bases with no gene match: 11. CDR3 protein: CASSRKTGTSADTQYF. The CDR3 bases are TGTGCCAGCAGCCGGAAGACCGGGACTAGTGCAGATACGCAGTATTTT.